Shown below are 3 T cell receptor beta chains from a single sample sequenced in a study of blood T cell repertoires in COVID-19. Here immunoSEQ multiplex PCR was the method, and the copy in TCRdb shows in-frame clones only, minus some. The table shows about 480,000 clones, with less than 90% occurring only once. Sequences were obtained from peripheral blood. Receptors originate from a woman in her forties or fifties with COVID-19, enrolled during active disease.

This clone was observed once. The chain couples TRBV9 to TRBJ1-3; 7 nucleotides align to TRBD1. The CDR3 consists of 16 residues. Germline trimming cut 4 bases from V and 2 bases from J; bases unmatched to any gene: 9. Germline CDR1 reads SGDLS; CDR2 reads YYNGEE. As DNA, the CDR3 is TGTGCCAGCAGCCTCCGACAGGGTATGGCTGGAAACACCATATATTTT. It specifies CASSLRQGMAGNTIYF.

This clone was recorded a few times. The CDR3 sequence: CASSQDQGRPEAFF. CDR3 in DNA: TGTGCCAGCAGCCAAGATCAGGGGCGGCCCGAAGCTTTCTTT. V is TRBV14 and J is TRBJ1-1, with D maybe TRBD1 (6 bases). This CDR3 comprises 14 residues. V gave up 0 bases and J gave up 8 bases, with 13 bases separating them. Germline V gene data show CDR1 as SGHDN and CDR2 as FVKESK.

The V gene is TRBV12-3 or TRBV12-4, the J gene TRBJ1-5; no firm D call. V was clipped by 0 bases and J by 4 bases, with 4 bases between them. The CDR3 has 13 amino acids. The CDR3 DNA is TGTGCCAGCAGTTTAGCGGAGAATCAGCCCCAGCATTTT. As protein: CASSLAENQPQHF.